Reported below is one TCR beta chain. The CDR3 spans 12 residues. V was trimmed by 0 bases and J by 7 bases, leaving 7 bases between them. The germline V gene encodes CDR1 SGHRS and CDR2 YFSETQ. This entry belongs to a study of blood T cell repertoires in COVID-19. Study as a whole: Specimens from acute and convalescent COVID-19 originated in the United States, Italy and Spain.

In the authors' workflow: Amplified reference gene primers provided the basis for estimating nucleated cell counts. TCRdb keeps only in-frame clones here, not all; method: immunoSEQ multiplex PCR. V, J and clone size were drawn from that table, and D and trimming were deduced from the DNA. The sample lists about 100,000 clones, around 85% occurring once. The V and J genes are TRBV5-1 and TRBJ1-2; D remains unclear. This TCR was recovered from a human donor in a cohort sampled during active COVID-19. The specimen was peripheral blood. The CDR3 protein is CASSLAGPGYTF. The CDR3 coding sequence is TGCGCCAGCAGCTTGGCAGGCCCTGGCTACACCTTC.